The present T cell receptor (beta chain) was sequenced within a study of vaccination effects on CD4 cells after COVID-19. At the level of the study: Samples collected post-vaccine were obtained a median of 72 days after the second dose.

This table comes from immunoSEQ multiplex PCR, and its TCRdb copy is limited to in-frame clones, with some not included. The data contain 84,000 or so clones, around 77% of them singletons. With the ViraFEST assay, the study expanded antigen-specific CD4+ T cells using viral peptide pools, then sequenced them. Isolating CD4+ T cells followed less than 11 days of culture. Each participant was given two doses of one vaccine (BNT162b2 or mRNA-1273). Each vaccine recipient was nucleocapsid antibody negative and had no prior SARS-CoV-2 infection. Cultures of under 2.5 million PBMC per well contained approximately 10 IU/ml IL-2 plus 10 ug/ml peptides. This clone came up a few times. Its antigen is not known. The CDR3 spans 15 residues. The V end was cut by 1 base, the J end by 5 bases, with 13 bases between. Germline V gene data show CDR1 as SGHAT and CDR2 as FQNNGV.

The sequencing used CD4+ T cells from PBMCs cultured with HCoV-OC43 spike peptides, collected after COVID-19 vaccination. Subset in this sample: HCoV-OC43 spike overlapping peptide pool stimulation. The sequence was collected from a human donor who received a COVID-19 vaccine. The chain couples TRBV11-2 to TRBJ2-3; D remains ambiguous. In nucleotides, the CDR3 is TGTGCCAGCAGCTTAGTAGGTAGTACGGTAGATACGCAGTATTTT. Protein sequence: CASSLVGSTVDTQYF. The whole variable domain, filled in from reference TRBV11-2 and TRBJ2-3, reads EAGVAQSPRYKIIEKRQSVAFWCNPISGHATLYWYQQILGQGPKLLIQFQNNGVVDDSQLPKDRFSAERLKGVDSTLKIQPAKLEDSAVYLCASSLVGSTVDTQYFGPGTRLTVL.